These 25 T cell receptor beta chains were sequenced from one sample in a study of human T cells and chemical hapten exposure. Time point denoted: patch test 2, 6 weeks after DPC sensitization. The sample's treatment: therapeutic diphenylcyclopropenone sensitization with weekly scalp DPC. Each CDR3 protein gets one entry after TCRdb re-called the RACE reads with MiXCR. The sample holds about 110,000 distinct CDR3 sequences, roughly a tenth seen once. The sequenced sample was whole blood, obtained in connection with sensitization to the hapten diphenylcyclopropenone (DPC). Source of these receptors: a middle-aged woman with alopecia areata. Some clones in this sample may be carry-over from other donors' samples.

This clonotype appeared a few times. This chain uses TRBV11-2 with TRBJ1-5; possibly TRBD1 for D (6 bases). V shed 0 bases and J shed 0 bases, with 9 bases lying between them. There are 16 residues in the CDR3. CDR1 and CDR2 from the germline V gene are SGHAT and FQNNGV. For the CDR3, the DNA is TGTGCCAGCAGCTTAGATGGACAGATTAGCAATCAGCCCCAGCATTTT. This translates into CASSLDGQISNQPQHF.

At least ten counts were recorded for this clonotype. The chain carries TRBV4-3 and TRBJ1-1; maybe TRBD1 (5 bases). V gave up 1 base and J gave up 3 bases, with 12 bases separating them. The germline V gene has CDR1 LGHNA and CDR2 YSLEER. The CDR3 covers 15 residues. CDR3 amino acids: CASSQAAGRYTEAFF. The DNA of the CDR3 is TGCGCCAGCAGCCAAGCGGCAGGGAGGTACACTGAAGCTTTCTTT.

In its sample, this clonotype was seen many times. The chain combines TRBV4-3 with TRBJ1-1; tentative D call: TRBD1 (6 bases). Trimming removed 0 bases at V and 1 base at J, with 9 bases between. The germline gives CDR1 LGHNA, CDR2 YSLEER. There are 15 residues in the CDR3. CDR3 loop: CASSQDGGQNTEAFF. The CDR3 nucleotides read TGCGCCAGCAGCCAAGATGGGGGGCAGAACACTGAAGCTTTCTTT.

This clonotype was picked up one time. This chain uses TRBV11-1 with TRBJ2-1; D is perhaps TRBD2 (7 bases). V was pared by 1 base and J by 10 bases, with 11 bases between. The germline V gene encodes CDR1 SGHAT and CDR2 FQDESV (reference sequence). The CDR3 totals 13 residues. The CDR3 loop reads CASSLGGGREQFF. The CDR3 bases are TGTGCCAGCAGCTTAGGGGGGGGCCGAGAGCAGTTCTTC.

This clonotype was seen at least ten times. This chain links TRBV2 with TRBJ1-5; unclear D gene. The CDR3 runs to 15 residues. V was cut by 5 bases and J by 2 bases, with 13 bases left in between. The germline V gene has CDR1 SNHLY and CDR2 FYNNEI. The CDR3: CASSKEGGGNQPQHF. In nucleotides, the CDR3 is TGTGCCAGCAGTAAGGAGGGTGGAGGCAATCAGCCCCAGCATTTT.

On this clonotype: This may come from a read error, since a much larger clone is one base off. V usage is TRBV27 and J usage is TRBJ2-7; no reliable D call. Per the germline V gene, CDR1 is MNHEY and CDR2 is SMNVEV (reference sequence). The CDR3 sequence is 12 residues long. The DNA of the CDR3 is TGTGTCAGCAGCCCCCTGGGGTTCGAGCAGTACTTC. The encoded protein is CVSSPLGFEQYF.

This clonotype was counted ten times or more. The V gene is TRBV29-1, the J gene TRBJ2-3; TRBD1 agrees at 9 bases. This CDR3 is 16 amino acids long. With V trimmed by 6 bases and J by 1 base, 11 bases remained unmatched. Germline V gene sequence: CDR1 SQVTM, CDR2 ANQGSEA. The CDR3: CSVGGTGKEGTDTQYF. CDR3 DNA sequence: TGCAGCGTGGGTGGGACAGGGAAGGAAGGCACAGATACGCAGTATTTT.

This clonotype was recorded at least ten times. V and J are TRBV6-5 and TRBJ2-7, with 10 bases lining up with TRBD1. V lost 4 bases, J lost 5 bases, and 5 bases stayed unmatched. The germline gives CDR1 MNHEY, CDR2 SVGAGI. This CDR3 contains 14 residues. The DNA of the CDR3 is TGTGCCAGCAGTTTGACAGGGGGCGTTAACGAGCAGTACTTC. It codes for CASSLTGGVNEQYF.

This clonotype was recorded many times. This chain uses TRBV12-3 or TRBV12-4 with TRBJ2-5; no clear D. This CDR3 spans 13 amino acids. The ends were cut back, 5 bases at V and 4 bases at J, with 11 bases in the middle. The CDR3 loop reads CASSDQWSETQYF. CDR3 in DNA: TGTGCCAGCAGTGATCAGTGGTCAGAGACCCAGTACTTC.

This clonotype was detected only a few times. This chain connects TRBV5-6 to TRBJ2-7; 7 nucleotides agree with TRBD2. Trimming took 0 bases from V and 4 from J; bases not matched to a gene: 4. The CDR3 sequence is 14 residues long. Germline CDR1 reads SGHDT; CDR2 reads YYEEEE. DNA for the CDR3: TGTGCCAGCAGCTTGGGGACTAGGTGGTACGAGCAGTACTTC. It translates to CASSLGTRWYEQYF.

This clonotype was detected ten times or more. The chain links TRBV7-9 to TRBJ2-5, with 12 bases lining up with TRBD1. Unmatched junction bases numbered 4, after V lost 0 bases and J lost 5 bases. The CDR3 consists of 16 residues. CDR1 and CDR2 from the germline V gene are SEHNR and FQNEAQ (reference sequence). The CDR3: CASSLAGQGARETQYF. The CDR3 region has the DNA TGTGCCAGCAGCTTAGCGGGACAGGGGGCGAGGGAGACCCAGTACTTC.

The rearrangement uses TRBV4-3 and TRBJ2-3; no reliable D call. Trimming stripped 4 bases from V and 6 bases from J, with 20 bases between. Per the germline V gene, CDR1 is LGHNA and CDR2 is YSLEER. The CDR3 is 16 amino acids. The CDR3 loop reads CASSRNGPSVKDTQYF. The CDR3 nucleotides are TGCGCCAGCAGCCGGAATGGACCTAGTGTGAAGGATACGCAGTATTTT.

This clonotype appeared many times. This chain joins TRBV20-1 and TRBJ1-5, with D perhaps matching TRBD1 (5 bases). V lost 3 bases, J lost 0 bases, and 21 bases lay in between. The CDR3 runs 18 residues. Looked up from germline, CDR1 is DFQATT and CDR2 is SNEGSKA (reference sequence). Written as DNA, the CDR3 is TGCAGTGCTAGGAAACCCGGGGGGTCTGCCTATAGCAATCAGCCCCAGCATTTT. Protein sequence: CSARKPGGSAYSNQPQHF.

Ten or more counts support this clonotype. The chain is built from TRBV11-3 and TRBJ2-1; no clear D gene. V was shortened by 4 bases and J by 0 bases, with 10 bases between the two germline ends. The germline gives CDR1 SGHNT, CDR2 YENEEA. This CDR3 comprises 15 residues. CDR3 DNA: TGTGCCAGCAGCTCGGACGGAACCTCCTACAATGAGCAGTTCTTC. Translation gives CASSSDGTSYNEQFF.

The CDR3 region has the DNA TGTGCCAGCAGTTCACAGGGCGATTTCCAAGAGACCCAGTACTTC. Its translation is CASSSQGDFQETQYF. The V and J genes are TRBV6-5 and TRBJ2-5; a weak D match, TRBD1 (6 bases). Germline CDR1 MNHEY, CDR2 SVGAGI. CDR3 length: 15 residues. Trimming cost V 4 bases and J 1 base, with 13 bases left between them.

The chain has TRBV6-6 and TRBJ2-1; the D gene is possibly TRBD2 (6 bases). V was cut by 0 bases and J by 2 bases, with 8 bases left in between. From germline, CDR1 is MNHNY and CDR2 SVGAGI (reference sequence). This CDR3 has 15 residues. The CDR3, as DNA: TGTGCCAGCAGTTACTCCACGGGGGCCTACAATGAGCAGTTCTTC. Translating it yields CASSYSTGAYNEQFF.

This chain links TRBV28 with TRBJ2-5; 7 nucleotides line up with TRBD2. The CDR3 totals 14 residues. Germline CDR1 reads MDHEN; CDR2 reads SYDVKM. Trimming cost V 2 bases and J 2 bases; bases outside gene matches: 2. This chain's CDR3 is CASSLRDYQETQYF. CDR3 bases: TGTGCCAGCAGTTTAAGGGACTATCAAGAGACCCAGTACTTC.

The chain has TRBV6-2 or TRBV6-3 and TRBJ2-3; D unclear. Per germline, CDR1 MNHEY and CDR2 SVGEGT. Trimming took off 6 bases at V and 4 bases at J, with 11 bases between the two ends. The CDR3 runs to 13 residues. The CDR3 region has the DNA TGTGCCAGCAGCATACTCCAACCAGATACGCAGTATTTT. This translates into CASSILQPDTQYF.

This chain uses TRBV7-2 with TRBJ1-3, with D unclear. Per the germline V gene, CDR1 is SGHTA and CDR2 is FQGNSA. This CDR3 is built from 14 residues. V was pared by 3 bases and J by 7 bases, with 13 bases between. CDR3 region: CASSLMGAGNTIYF. The CDR3 bases are TGTGCCAGCAGCTTGATGGGCGCCGGGAACACCATATATTTT.

This clonotype was seen more than once but under ten times. The chain carries TRBV5-3 and TRBJ2-4, with D maybe TRBD2 (5 bases). TRBV5-3 is placed among ORFs of uncertain function. The CDR3 consists of 15 residues. V lost 4 bases and J lost 0, with 11 bases in between. CDR3 in amino acids: CARSPGVLAKNIQYF. The DNA of the CDR3 is TGTGCCAGAAGCCCCGGGGTTCTAGCCAAAAACATTCAGTACTTC.

The chain has TRBV5-5 and TRBJ1-2; 9 positions agree with TRBD1. The CDR3 runs to 14 residues. Germline V gene sequence: CDR1 SGHKS, CDR2 YYEKEE (reference sequence). Trimming at V came to 4 bases and at J to 6 bases, leaving 7 bases not matched to a gene. In nucleotides, the CDR3 is TGTGCCAGCAGCCTAGAGGGACAGGGTGATGGCTACACCTTC. Residues: CASSLEGQGDGYTF.

This clonotype was detected many times. This chain connects TRBV7-3 to TRBJ2-7; the D is unclear. V lost 1 base and J 5 bases, leaving 9 bases between the germline ends. The CDR3 loop spans 13 amino acids. Germline CDR1 is SGHTA and CDR2 is FQGTGA. The CDR3: CASSLKVRDEQYF. DNA for the CDR3: TGTGCCAGCAGCTTAAAAGTCCGCGACGAGCAGTACTTC.

This clonotype occurred many times. The rearrangement joins TRBV19 to TRBJ1-5; 9 nucleotides match TRBD1. This CDR3 has 16 amino acids. Trimming at V came to 10 bases and at J to 0 bases, leaving 10 bases not matched to a gene. Germline loops: CDR1 LNHDA, CDR2 SQIVND (reference sequence). The CDR3 sequence: CATLDRGDHSNQPQHF. CDR3 DNA sequence: TGTGCCACCTTGGACAGGGGAGACCATAGCAATCAGCCCCAGCATTTT.

The V gene is TRBV11-3, the J gene TRBJ1-1; D is uncertain. Germline V gene data show CDR1 as SGHNT and CDR2 as YENEEA. The CDR3 length is 12 residues. Trimming cost V 5 bases and J 4 bases, with 8 bases left between them. In nucleotides, the CDR3 is TGTGCCAGCAGCCCTTTGGGCACTGAAGCTTTCTTT. It translates to CASSPLGTEAFF.

There are a few counts of this clonotype. The V and J genes are TRBV7-2 and TRBJ2-3; D is perhaps TRBD1 (6 bases). This CDR3 is 16 amino acids long. V was pared by 4 bases and J by 1 base, with 15 bases between. The germline CDR1 and CDR2 sequences are SGHTA and FQGNSA. The CDR3 DNA reads as TGTGCCAGCAGCTCGATGTTACAGGGAGGCACAGATACGCAGTATTTT. It yields the protein CASSSMLQGGTDTQYF.